Following are 17 T cell receptor beta chains from one sample sequenced in a study of T cell responses to AZD1222 COVID-19 vaccine. TCRdb's table, derived via immunoSEQ multiplex PCR, lists solely in-frame clones and lacks some. The data show approximately 74,000 clones, with around four fifths seen just once and around 2.8% held by the top ten. The sequenced sample was peripheral blood, obtained on day 0 of AZD1222 vaccination. The receptors were sampled from an adult in good health.

The chain employs TRBV7-7 and TRBJ2-2; 7 nucleotides match TRBD2. This CDR3 comprises 16 residues. V trimming: 2 bases; J trimming: 1 base; junction bases outside the gene matches: 4. Germline V lookup: CDR1 SSHAT, CDR2 FNYEAQ (reference sequence). CDR3 bases: TGTGCCAGCAGCTTATCTCTAGCGGTGAACACCGGGGAGCTGTTTTTT. This gives the protein CASSLSLAVNTGELFF. The variable domain in full, with the rest retrieved from reference TRBV7-7 and TRBJ2-2, is GAGVSQSPRYKVTKRGQDVTLRCDPISSHATLYWYQQALGQGPEFLTYFNYEAQPDKSGLPSDRFSAERPEGSISTLTIQRTEQRDSAMYRCASSLSLAVNTGELFFGEGSRLTVL.

This chain connects TRBV4-1 to TRBJ2-5, with 9 bases matching TRBD1. Germline V gives CDR1 MGHRA, CDR2 YSYEKL. V trimming: 4 bases; J trimming: 2 bases; junction bases outside the gene matches: 5. This CDR3 is built from 15 residues. The DNA for the CDR3 is TGCGCCAGCAGCCGTGACAGGGGGGCGCAAGAGACCCAGTACTTC. Protein: CASSRDRGAQETQYF.

This chain joins TRBV18 and TRBJ2-2; maybe TRBD1 (6 bases). This CDR3 contains 17 residues. Germline V gene sequence: CDR1 KGHSH, CDR2 LQKENI. V was clipped by 3 bases and J by 1 base, with 15 bases between them. Here the CDR3 DNA reads TGTGCCAGCTCACCGACAGGACTGACGTTGAACACCGGGGAGCTGTTTTTT. This codes for CASSPTGLTLNTGELFF. Together with reference TRBV18 and TRBJ2-2, the CDR3 gives the full variable domain: NAGVMQNPRHLVRRRGQEARLRCSPMKGHSHVYWYRQLPEEGLKFMVYLQKENIIDESGMPKERFSAEFPKEGPSILRIQQVVRGDSAAYFCASSPTGLTLNTGELFFGEGSRLTVL.

The chain carries TRBV19 and TRBJ1-4, with 7 bases lining up with TRBD1. The CDR3 extends over 13 amino acids. Germline V lookup: CDR1 LNHDA, CDR2 SQIVND (reference sequence). With V trimmed by 7 bases and J by 7 bases, 6 bases remained unmatched. The CDR3 region has the DNA TGTGCCAGTAAAGGCAGGGGGTCTGAAAAACTGTTTTTT. Amino acid sequence: CASKGRGSEKLFF.

The rearrangement joins TRBV11-2 to TRBJ1-1; TRBD1 aligns across 7 bases. The germline V gene has CDR1 SGHAT and CDR2 FQNNGV. The CDR3 is 14 amino acids. Unmatched junction bases numbered 4, after V lost 4 bases and J lost 2 bases. The CDR3 coding sequence is TGTGCCAGCAGCTCCAGGACAGGTAACACTGAAGCTTTCTTT. It codes for CASSSRTGNTEAFF.

This clone has just a few counts. The CDR3 DNA follows: TGTGCCAGTAGTCTACCAGGGGCTGGCGGGGAAAAACTGTTTTTT. Translation gives CASSLPGAGGEKLFF. The chain carries TRBV19 and TRBJ1-4; TRBD1 is a possible D gene (6 bases). Germline CDR1 reads LNHDA; CDR2 reads SQIVND (reference sequence). The V end lost 5 bases, the J end lost 8 bases, and 18 bases lay between the germline ends. This CDR3 has 15 residues.

V gene TRBV30 combines with J gene TRBJ2-1, with D possibly being TRBD1 or TRBD2 (5 bases each). Germline V gene sequence: CDR1 GTSNPN, CDR2 SVGIG (reference sequence). The V and J ends lost 4 bases and 5 bases respectively, with 21 bases between them. The CDR3 loop spans 16 amino acids. The CDR3 region is CAWMETGTTDDNEQFF. CDR3 nucleotide sequence: TGTGCCTGGATGGAAACCGGGACGACGGATGACAATGAGCAGTTCTTC.

J is TRBJ1-1 and V is TRBV5-1; TRBD1 aligns across 8 bases. This CDR3 spans 15 amino acids. V shed 4 bases, J shed 5 bases, and the junction held 10 bases outside the gene matches. Germline lookup yields CDR1 SGHRS and CDR2 YFSETQ. For the CDR3, the DNA is TGCGCCAGCAGCCCCGGACAGGGCGGGCGGACTGAAGCTTTCTTT. It encodes CASSPGQGGRTEAFF. The entire variable domain, with the rest obtained from reference TRBV5-1 and TRBJ1-1, is as follows: KAGVTQTPRYLIKTRGQQVTLSCSPISGHRSVSWYQQTPGQGLQFLFEYFSETQRNKGNFPGRFSGRQFSNSRSEMNVSTLELGDSALYLCASSPGQGGRTEAFFGQGTRLTVV.

This clone was detected once. J is TRBJ1-5 and V is TRBV4-3; D might be TRBD1 (6 bases). The CDR3 is 15 amino acids. V shed 0 bases and J shed 9 bases, with 15 bases lying between them. Germline V gene sequence: CDR1 LGHNA, CDR2 YSLEER. As DNA, the CDR3 is TGCGCCAGCAGCCAAGATCGGGGGGCGCAGCGGCCCCAGCATTTT. It specifies CASSQDRGAQRPQHF.

The chain employs TRBV6-2 or TRBV6-3 and TRBJ2-1; 8 nucleotides align to TRBD2. Germline V gives CDR1 MNHEY, CDR2 SVGEGT. Trimming took 6 bases from V and 2 from J; bases not matched to a gene: 9. The CDR3 has 16 residues. The CDR3 loop reads CASSRLALPPYNEQFF. Written as DNA, the CDR3 is TGTGCCAGCAGCCGACTAGCGCTCCCACCCTACAATGAGCAGTTCTTC.

The chain combines TRBV19 with TRBJ2-1; TRBD1 is a possible D gene (6 bases). Trimming stripped 5 bases from V and 7 bases from J, with 18 bases between. Germline values: CDR1 LNHDA, CDR2 SQIVND (reference sequence). The CDR3 spans 15 residues. In DNA form, the CDR3 reads TGTGCCAGTAGTTATCAGGGGCGCGGTCGAAATGAGCAGTTCTTC. Encoded protein: CASSYQGRGRNEQFF.

The J gene is TRBJ2-3, the V gene TRBV9; tentative D call: TRBD1 (5 bases). Germline V lookup: CDR1 SGDLS, CDR2 YYNGEE. Trimming cost V 0 bases and J 0 bases, with 14 bases left between them. This CDR3 comprises 17 residues. CDR3 loop: CASSVALDSTSTDTQYF. CDR3 nucleotide sequence: TGTGCCAGCAGCGTAGCCTTAGACAGCACAAGCACAGATACGCAGTATTTT.

This clone was found a few times. The CDR3 protein is CASSPLVEDTQYF. The CDR3 DNA follows: TGTGCCAGCAGCCCCCTAGTGGAAGATACGCAGTATTTT. The chain carries TRBV5-8 and TRBJ2-3; unclear D gene. Germline V gives CDR1 SGHTS, CDR2 YDEGEE. V lost 4 bases, J lost 5 bases, and 11 bases lay in between. CDR3 length: 13 amino acids.

The CDR3 loop is CASSPGTYYNEQFF. CDR3 sequence (DNA): TGCGCCAGCAGCCCCGGGACTTACTACAATGAGCAGTTCTTC. The chain has TRBV4-3 and TRBJ2-1; tentatively, D is TRBD2 (6 bases). V was clipped by 4 bases and J by 3 bases, with 10 bases between them. Germline V gives CDR1 LGHNA, CDR2 YSLEER. CDR3 length: 14 amino acids.

The V and J genes are TRBV10-3 and TRBJ2-7, with D possibly being TRBD1 (5 bases). Looked up from germline, CDR1 is ENHRY and CDR2 is SYGVKD. This CDR3 spans 12 amino acids. V was pared by 7 bases and J by 2 bases, with 9 bases between. CDR3 nucleotides: TGTGCCATCACTACAGGAACCTACGAGCAGTACTTC. Translation gives CAITTGTYEQYF.

The CDR3 loop is CASSNPGDEKLHF. Here the CDR3 DNA reads TGTGCCAGCAGTAACCCGGGGGACGAAAAGCTCCACTTT. The chain couples TRBV7-9 to TRBJ1-6, with D possibly being TRBD1 (5 bases). The CDR3 runs to 13 residues. The V gene lost 6 bases and the J gene lost 16 bases, with 19 bases spanning the gap. Germline CDR1 is SEHNR and CDR2 is FQNEAQ (reference sequence).

This chain joins TRBV9 and TRBJ2-3, with 9 bases fitting TRBD2. V was clipped by 0 bases and J by 3 bases; unmatched bases: 14. The CDR3 extends over 19 amino acids. From germline, CDR1 is SGDLS and CDR2 YYNGEE. The CDR3 is CASSVATPSGAPTTDTQYF. CDR3 coding DNA: TGTGCCAGCAGCGTAGCTACGCCTAGCGGGGCCCCAACTACAGATACGCAGTATTTT. Full variable domain (rest looked up from reference TRBV9 and TRBJ2-3): DSGVTQTPKHLITATGQRVTLRCSPRSGDLSVYWYQQSLDQGLQFLIQYYNGEERAKGNILERFSAQQFPDLHSELNLSSLELGDSALYFCASSVATPSGAPTTDTQYFGPGTRLTVL.